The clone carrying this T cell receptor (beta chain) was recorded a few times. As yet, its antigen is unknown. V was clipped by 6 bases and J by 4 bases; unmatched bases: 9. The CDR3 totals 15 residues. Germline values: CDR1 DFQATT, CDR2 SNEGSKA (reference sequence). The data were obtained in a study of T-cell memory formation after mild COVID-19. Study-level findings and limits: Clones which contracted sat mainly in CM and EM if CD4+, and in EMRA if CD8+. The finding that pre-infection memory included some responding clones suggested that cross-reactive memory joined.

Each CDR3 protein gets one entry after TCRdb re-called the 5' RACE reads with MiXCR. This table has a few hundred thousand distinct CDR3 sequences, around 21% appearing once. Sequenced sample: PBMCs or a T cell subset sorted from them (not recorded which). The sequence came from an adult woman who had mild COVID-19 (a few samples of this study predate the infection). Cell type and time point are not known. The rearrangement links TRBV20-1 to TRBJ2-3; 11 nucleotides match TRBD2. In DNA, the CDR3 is TGCAGTGCGCCCACTAGCGGGGGACGGTCAGATACGCAGTATTTT. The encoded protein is CSAPTSGGRSDTQYF.